The rows below give T cell receptor beta chains drawn from one sample of a study of blood T cell repertoires in COVID-19. Here immunoSEQ multiplex PCR was the method, and the copy in TCRdb shows in-frame clones only, minus some. This table has 150,000 to 200,000 clones, under 85% appearing once. Sequenced sample: peripheral blood. Receptors were obtained from a man aged 55 to 69 with active or convalescent COVID-19. Each CDR3 is given with its conserved first and last residue. D genes are given only for firm matches. The listing skips clone size in some rows; elsewhere it reads once, few, many or a size class.

>TRBV7-9|TRBJ2-2|-|15|-
TGTGCCAGCAGCCCGGGTAGCGCGAACACCGGGGAGCTGTTTTTT
CASSPGSANTGELFF
>TRBV1|TRBJ2-2|few|17|-
TGCACCAGCAGCCAAGATTCGGGACTAGCGGGTACCGGGGAGCTGTTTTTT
CTSSQDSGLAGTGELFF
>TRBV9|TRBJ2-1|-|13|-
TGTGCCAGCAGCGTAGGTGAGGGAAATGAGCAGTTCTTC
CASSVGEGNEQFF
>TRBV28|TRBJ1-1|once|15|-
TGTGCCAGCACCCTGACAGGACGAAGCTACACTGAAGCTTTCTTT
CASTLTGRSYTEAFF
>TRBV2|TRBJ1-1|-|14|TRBD1
TGTGCCAGCAGGGCCGGGACAGGGAAGACTGAAGCTTTCTTT
CASRAGTGKTEAFF
>TRBV7-8|TRBJ2-7|-|16|TRBD2
TGTGCCAGCAGCTCTGGGTCTAGCGGGAGTATCTACGAGCAGTACTTC
CASSSGSSGSIYEQYF
>TRBV7-8|TRBJ2-1|-|13|-
TGTGCCAGCAGCTTAGCCAGACAGGATGAGCAGTTCTTC
CASSLARQDEQFF
>TRBV7-8|TRBJ2-2|once|15|TRBD2
TGTGCCAGCGCACGGGAGGTCGCGAACACCGGGGAGCTGTTTTTT
CASAREVANTGELFF
>TRBV5-8|TRBJ1-6|once|18|-
TGTGCCAGCAACCACCTGCGGCAGCCATCCTCCTATAATTCACCCCTCCACTTT
CASNHLRQPSSYNSPLHF
>TRBV6-5|TRBJ2-7|-|14|TRBD1
TGTGCCAGCAGGTCCGACAAAACAGGGGTTGTGCAGTACTTC
CASRSDKTGVVQYF
>TRBV11-1|TRBJ2-7|-|14|-
TGTGCCAGCAGCTCTAAGGCGGGGTGGTACGAGCAGTACTTC
CASSSKAGWYEQYF
>TRBV7-3|TRBJ2-5|once|15|TRBD2
TGTGCCAGCAGTCGAGCTAGCGGGAGATTGGAGACCCAGTACTTC
CASSRASGRLETQYF
>TRBV6-1|TRBJ2-7|-|16|-
TGTGCCAGCAGTGAAGCGGACTGGGGTCGGTCCTACGAGCAGTACTTC
CASSEADWGRSYEQYF
>TRBV28|TRBJ1-2|-|14|-
TGTGCCAGCAGTTTATTGGCCAGGGGCTATGGCTACACCTTC
CASSLLARGYGYTF
>TRBV15|TRBJ1-6|-|16|-
TGTGCCACCAGCAGAGGGGGGGGCGGCTATAATTCACCCCTCCACTTT
CATSRGGGGYNSPLHF
>TRBV29-1|TRBJ2-3|once|13|TRBD1
TGCAGCGGGGACAGGGCGCGGGGAGATACGCAGTATTTT
CSGDRARGDTQYF
>TRBV10-3|TRBJ2-7|few|15|-
TGTGCCATCAGCGCGTCGGGGTCCAGCTCCTACGAGCAGTACTTC
CAISASGSSSYEQYF
>TRBV18|TRBJ1-1|-|14|-
TGTGCCAGCTCGTACCCCGACACGAACACTGAAGCTTTCTTT
CASSYPDTNTEAFF
>TRBV19|TRBJ2-7|-|14|TRBD2
TGTGCCAGTAGCCCGGGGGGTGACTCCTACGAGCAGTACTTC
CASSPGGDSYEQYF
>TRBV28|TRBJ2-5|-|15|TRBD1
TGTGCCAGCAGGGGGACAGGGGACTTCCAAGAGACCCAGTACTTC
CASRGTGDFQETQYF
>TRBV5-1|TRBJ2-7|-|15|-
TGCGCCAGCAGCCCAGTGGCAGGGGAGTCCTACGAGCAGTACTTC
CASSPVAGESYEQYF
>TRBV7-8|TRBJ2-2|-|16|TRBD1
TGTGCCAGCAGCCAAGGGGACAGGGGAGTCACCGGGGAGCTGTTTTTT
CASSQGDRGVTGELFF
>TRBV6-2/TRBV6-3|TRBJ2-4|-|14|-
TGTGCCAGCAGTCCCCTTAGTATCACAAACATTCAGTACTTC
CASSPLSITNIQYF
>TRBV15|TRBJ1-1|once|14|-
TGTGCCACCAGCCAATCGCGGGGGGGCACTGAAGCTTTCTTT
CATSQSRGGTEAFF
>TRBV27|TRBJ2-7|many|14|-
TGTGCCAGCAGTCCCGGACTGACTCGCTACGAGCAGTACTTC
CASSPGLTRYEQYF
>TRBV6-5|TRBJ1-6|-|13|-
TGTGCCAGCAGTTACTCCCGTCCTTCACCCCTCCACTTT
CASSYSRPSPLHF
>TRBV27|TRBJ1-1|-|15|-
TGTGCCAGCACAAAAGGGGGTAACTTTAACACTGAAGCTTTCTTT
CASTKGGNFNTEAFF
>TRBV6-2/TRBV6-3|TRBJ2-1|once|17|TRBD2
TGTGCCAGCAGTCCGCGGGGGGAGCGGGAGCCTCTCAATGAGCAGTTCTTC
CASSPRGEREPLNEQFF
>TRBV5-4|TRBJ1-1|-|14|-
TGTGCCAGCAGCTTGGATAGAGGGGGATTTCGCGCTTTCTTT
CASSLDRGGFRAFF
>TRBV2|TRBJ1-2|-|15|-
TGTGCCAGCAGTTACACGGGGGTACCTAACTATGGCTACACCTTC
CASSYTGVPNYGYTF
>TRBV28|TRBJ2-7|few|15|-
TGTGCCAGCTTCAGCCCTTCCAGGGGCTCCTACGAGCAGTACTTC
CASFSPSRGSYEQYF
>TRBV11-2|TRBJ2-4|-|11|-
TGTGCCAGCAGCTCACAGGGAGGGCTGTACTTC
CASSSQGGLYF